This TCR beta chain is from a study of beta chain features in type 1 diabetes. General study results and limits: Compared with healthy donors, patients appeared to share more similar naive, central memory and regulatory TCRB repertoires.

V lost 0 bases to trimming and J lost 4 bases; unmatched junction nucleotides: 7. CDR3 size: 16 residues. CDR1 is SGHRS, CDR2 YFSETQ, per germline. Of the isolated RNA, all was reverse transcribed, and so the sequenced material was expressed TCRB transcripts. Method: immunoSEQ multiplex PCR; TCRdb's copy keeps in-frame clones and lacks some. The data hold about 410,000 clones, with 11% to 15% observed a single time. With regard to this clone: The antigen is not known.

The sequence was obtained from a young man in good health. The rearrangement joins TRBV5-1 to TRBJ2-5, with 9 positions matching TRBD1. The source material was naive CD4+ T cells from blood. CDR3 sequence (DNA): TGCGCCAGCAGCTTGGACGGACAGGGGAGGCGAGAGACCCAGTACTTC. Translating gives CASSLDGQGRRETQYF.